The clone carrying this T cell receptor beta chain was counted at least ten times. The target antigen is unknown. This sample was taken from a study of regulatory T cells in long-lasting Graves disease. The study, taken as a whole, reports: Persistent patients shared about 3,000 public clonotypes among themselves. Newly diagnosed patients shared fewer, at about a thousand.

Documented time point: newly diagnosed GD, antithyroid drugs for less than 3 months. Scientists built the TCR library using RNA that was extracted from PBMCs. All patients originated from an endocrinology department located in Xi'an, China. The CDR3 is made up of 15 amino acids. The V and J ends lost 1 base and 0 bases respectively, with 7 bases between them. Germline CDR1 and CDR2: MNHEY and SMNVEV (reference sequence). CDR3-region Arm-PCR and iRepertoire HTBI primers produced the TCR beta libraries. TCRdb re-called the multiplex PCR reads through MiXCR, storing one row per CDR3 protein. The profile shows 580,000 or so distinct CDR3 sequences, 16% of them singletons. These data were likewise used in another study, on T cells in Graves' hyperthyroidism and ophthalmopathy. That report adds: Patients between 18 and 65 years old had hyperthyroidism, newly diagnosed and lasting under 2 months. Separation of ophthalmopathy from stable hyperthyroidism was achieved by a 13 V-J model.

Specimen: peripheral blood mononuclear cells (PBMCs), collected at new diagnosis, from a patient treated with antithyroid drugs. This chain joins TRBV27 and TRBJ1-5; D ambiguous. The receptor was derived from a man between 18 and 29 years old with Graves disease. CDR3 in DNA: TGTGCCAGCAGTTTATTAAGGAATAGCAATCAGCCCCAGCATTTT. It translates to CASSLLRNSNQPQHF.